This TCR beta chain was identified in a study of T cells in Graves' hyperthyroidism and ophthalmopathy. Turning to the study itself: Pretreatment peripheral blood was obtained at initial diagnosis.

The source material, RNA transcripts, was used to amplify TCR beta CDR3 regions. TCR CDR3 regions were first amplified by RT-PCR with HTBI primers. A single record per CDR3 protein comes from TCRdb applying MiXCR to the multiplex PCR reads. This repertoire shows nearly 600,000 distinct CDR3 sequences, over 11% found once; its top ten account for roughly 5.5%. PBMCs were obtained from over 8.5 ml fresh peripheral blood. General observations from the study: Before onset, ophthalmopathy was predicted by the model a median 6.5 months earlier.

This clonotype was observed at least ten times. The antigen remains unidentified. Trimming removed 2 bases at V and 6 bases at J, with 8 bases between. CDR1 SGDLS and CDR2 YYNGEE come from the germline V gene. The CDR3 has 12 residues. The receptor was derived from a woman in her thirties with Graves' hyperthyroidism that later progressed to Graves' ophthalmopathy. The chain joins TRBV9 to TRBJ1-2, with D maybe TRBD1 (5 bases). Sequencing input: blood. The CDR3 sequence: CASSVDSNGYTF. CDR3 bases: TGTGCCAGCAGCGTTGACAGCAATGGCTACACCTTC.